This TCR beta chain was found in a study of blood T cell repertoires in COVID-19 (dated by TCRdb to the early 2020s). A note on the overall study: Collaborator samples came from the United States, Italy and Spain and covered acute and convalescent phases of COVID-19. The prospective study material was composed of cDNA or gDNA derived from T cells, B-cell-depleted T cells, or PBMCs. Subjects who had been exposed to COVID-19, were actively infected with it, or had recovered from it provided the deeply sampled blood TCRbeta repertoires that made up the dataset. The repertoires were released in a freely available public database meant as a resource for research on the immune response to SARS-CoV-2. Samples were obtained from the ongoing ImmuneRACE study (first 160 participants) and from roughly 1,300 subjects provided by 6 global collaborators. Nearly every sample came with metadata listing a de-identified subject ID, COVID-19 status, age in years and sex. Where available, HLA class I and class II types were taken from metadata supplied by the sample provider and were not determined by assay-based typing. The full study reports these points: The amount of clinical and demographic metadata varied by source and participant and was provided uncurated.

There are 13 amino acids in the CDR3, from cysteine to phenylalanine inclusive. Only the CDR3 region is kept as DNA, spanning 39 bases read in frame from base 1. CDR1 and CDR2 are drawn from the germline V gene: ENHRY, SYGVKD. Trimming costs V 0 bases and J 4 bases, and their ends lie 7 bases apart. In Seattle, one collaborating source enrolled patients while the infection was active and tracked those patients longitudinally over the course of disease. Each collaborating institution followed its own protocols to collect whole blood in K2EDTA tubes. For TCRbeta analysis, collaborators shipped samples in one of three forms: frozen whole blood, isolated PBMCs, or DNA extracted from either of those sample types. In the case of this clone: Its antigen is not yet known. The record has no base qualities; no much larger clone is one base away.

TCRbeta CDR3 regions were amplified from genomic DNA using the immunoSEQ Assay, a bias-controlled multiplex PCR. Per the original workflow: Within the assay, amplification of reference gene primers was used to estimate how many nucleated cells each sample contained. To quantify the absolute abundance of each unique TCRbeta CDR3 rearrangement, sequence reads were collapsed and filtered. Productive Simpson clonality was computed per sample as the square root of Simpson's diversity index over productive rearrangements. TCRdb holds this immuneACCESS table with in-frame rearrangements only. Some clones are missing; in checked studies, unresolved V genes explain under half, and the rest has no known cause. The V and J calls and clone size were taken over from that table, and D and trimming were inferred from the DNA. The table for this sample lists a few hundred thousand clones; nearly 90% of them were counted only once. Of the sample, over 8.5% falls within the top ten clones.

This chain joins TRBV10-3 to TRBJ2-7, with no D gene named confidently. The sequence came from a woman aged 25 to 39 with COVID-19, enrolled during active disease. Sequencing was performed on peripheral blood. The DNA sequence follows: TGTGCCATCAGTGAGTCGCAGGTGTACGAGCAGTACTTC. It encodes CAISESQVYEQYF.